This T cell receptor beta chain was identified in a study of CD8 T cells in Susac syndrome. The ends were cut back, 6 bases at V and 2 bases at J, with 14 bases in the middle. Germline CDR1 reads DFQATT; CDR2 reads SNEGSKA (reference sequence). The CDR3 extends over 14 amino acids. RNA amounts of 0.5 to 1 ug underwent reverse transcription with random hexamers. TCRdb re-analysed the immunoSEQ multiplex PCR reads in MiXCR, keeping a single row per CDR3 protein. The sample has 77,000 or so distinct CDR3 sequences; about 95% are singletons. TEMRA cells were enriched by FACS, while CD8+ and CD4+ T cells were obtained through a negative isolation that was performed magnetically.

The TCR comes from a human donor with multiple sclerosis. The rearrangement links TRBV20-1 to TRBJ1-5, with D maybe TRBD1 (6 bases). Material for sequencing was CD8+ T cells from PBMCs. The CDR3: CSAAQGRGNQPQHF. Written as DNA, the CDR3 is TGCAGTGCCGCACAGGGTAGGGGCAATCAGCCCCAGCATTTT.